These T cell receptor beta chains were read from a single sample in a study of T cells in Graves' hyperthyroidism and ophthalmopathy. Using its own MiXCR run on the multiplex PCR reads, TCRdb lists one record per CDR3 protein. The sample includes hundreds of thousands of distinct CDR3 sequences, about 15% of them seen just once. The specimen sequenced was blood. The receptors derive from a woman between 45 and 60 years old with Graves' ophthalmopathy. Both conserved end residues are part of each CDR3. The order of the fields is clone size, V gene, D gene, J gene, CDR3 DNA, CDR3 protein. D genes are given only for firm matches. Expanded clones are given a class, and other clones once, few, many or no size at all.

>many|TRBV7-2|TRBD2|TRBJ2-1
TGTGCCAGCAGCTTAGCTTCCGGGACTAGCGGCTACAATGAGCAGTTCTTC
CASSLASGTSGYNEQFF
>many|TRBV5-1|TRBD1|TRBJ2-3
TGCGCCAGCAGCTTGCAGGGGGGCACAGATACGCAGTATTTT
CASSLQGGTDTQYF
>.|TRBV29-1|TRBD1|TRBJ2-3
TGCAGCGTTGGATTAACAGGGGGTTCGCAGTATTTT
CSVGLTGGSQYF
>many|TRBV11-2|.|TRBJ2-1
TGTGCCAGCAGCCGGGACAACGACAATGAGCAGTTCTTC
CASSRDNDNEQFF
>many|TRBV6-1|.|TRBJ1-1
TGTGCCAGCAGTGAATTCGGGGGGGACACTGAAGCTTTCTTT
CASSEFGGDTEAFF
>many|TRBV5-1|.|TRBJ2-7
TGCGCCAGCAGCACGGACGGCACCTACGAGCAGTACTTC
CASSTDGTYEQYF
>few|TRBV4-2|.|TRBJ1-1
TGTGCCAGCAGCCGCTTACTAACAGAGAACACTGAAGCTTTCTTT
CASSRLLTENTEAFF
>many|TRBV9|TRBD1|TRBJ1-1
TGTGCCAGCAGCGTAACAGGGGGCGTCACTGAAGCTTTCTTT
CASSVTGGVTEAFF
>few|TRBV7-3|TRBD1|TRBJ1-5
TGTGCCAGCAGTTATGGACAGGCTACCAATCAGCCCCAGCATTTT
CASSYGQATNQPQHF
>many|TRBV5-5|TRBD1|TRBJ2-4
TGTGCCAGCAGCGTGATACTCCGGGACAGGGTTGTAGAAAACATTCAGTACTTC
CASSVILRDRVVENIQYF
>.|TRBV12-3/TRBV12-4|.|TRBJ1-2
TGTGCCAGCAGTTTGGTCACAACCTATGGCTACACCTTC
CASSLVTTYGYTF
>many|TRBV20-1|TRBD2|TRBJ2-4
TGCAGTGCTAGAAACAGCGGGAGTGGCAAAAACATTCAGTACTTC
CSARNSGSGKNIQYF
>few|TRBV4-2|TRBD1|TRBJ1-2
TGTGCCAGCAGCCAAGCGGACAGGTTCTATGGCTACACCTTC
CASSQADRFYGYTF
>many|TRBV3-1|TRBD1|TRBJ1-3
TGTGCCAGCAGCGGTACAGGGGACGGAAACACCATATATTTT
CASSGTGDGNTIYF
>.|TRBV4-2|.|TRBJ2-1
TGTGCCAGCAGCCAAGAGAGGGACTCGTACAATGAGCAGTTCTTC
CASSQERDSYNEQFF
>many|TRBV20-1|.|TRBJ2-5
TGCAGTGCTAGAGATTCGCGGAGAATCCAAGAGACCCAGTACTTC
CSARDSRRIQETQYF
>many|TRBV27|TRBD1|TRBJ1-1
TGTGCCAGCAGTTTATCGGGGACAGGGGGCGGGACTGAAGCTTTCTTT
CASSLSGTGGGTEAFF
>many|TRBV12-3/TRBV12-4|TRBD2|TRBJ2-3
TGTGCCAGCAGTTTAGCCGGGACTAGAGGGTCTAGCACAGATACGCAGTATTTT
CASSLAGTRGSSTDTQYF
>.|TRBV9|TRBD2|TRBJ2-1
TGTGCCAGCAGCGTGCTAGCGGGAATCTCCTACAATGAGCAGTTCTTC
CASSVLAGISYNEQFF
>many|TRBV12-3/TRBV12-4|TRBD1|TRBJ2-1
TGTGCCAGCAGTCCGACAGGGGGGATACGCTCCTACAATGAGCAGTTCTTC
CASSPTGGIRSYNEQFF
>few|TRBV29-1|.|TRBJ2-2
TGCAGCGTTGTCAGCGCCACGAACACCGGGGAGCTGTTTTTT
CSVVSATNTGELFF
>few|TRBV20-1|.|TRBJ2-7
TGCAGTGCTAGATTTGGTCCCTACGAGCGGTACTTC
CSARFGPYERYF
>once|TRBV4-3|.|TRBJ1-5
TGCGCCAGCAGCCACGGCAGGGTTAGCAGTCAGCCCCAGCATTTT
CASSHGRVSSQPQHF
>many|TRBV6-2/TRBV6-3|.|TRBJ1-5
TGTGCCAGCAGTTACAGCAGTATTAGCAATCAGCCCCAGCATTTT
CASSYSSISNQPQHF
>few|TRBV10-3|.|TRBJ2-3
TGTGCCATCAAAGCAAGCGGTGGCACAGATACGCAGTATTTT
CAIKASGGTDTQYF
>many|TRBV2|.|TRBJ1-1
TGTGCCAGCAGTGAAAATGCACTGGGAGCTTTCTTT
CASSENALGAFF
>.|TRBV28|TRBD1|TRBJ1-5
TGTGCCAGCAGTAACCACAGGGGGCCTCAGCCCCAGCATTTT
CASSNHRGPQPQHF
>.|TRBV3-1|TRBD2|TRBJ2-1
TGTGCCAGCAGCCAGGCGCTAGCGGCCCCCGAGCAGTTCTTC
CASSQALAAPEQFF
>many|TRBV20-1|TRBD1|TRBJ2-3
TGCAGTGCTAGAGATCCCGGGACAGGGGGGAGCACAGATACGCAGTATTTT
CSARDPGTGGSTDTQYF
>many|TRBV5-1|.|TRBJ2-1
TGCGCCAGCAGCTTGGACGGGTCCACCTACAATGAGCAGTTCTTC
CASSLDGSTYNEQFF
>many|TRBV11-2|.|TRBJ2-1
TGTGCCAGCAGCTACTTTCCGTCCTACAATGAGCAGTTCTTC
CASSYFPSYNEQFF
>.|TRBV29-1|TRBD1|TRBJ1-1
TGCAGCGTTGGGAGACAGGGGGGCACTGAAGCTTTCTTT
CSVGRQGGTEAFF
>.|TRBV6-1|TRBD1|TRBJ2-1
TGTGCCAGCAAACCAACCGGGACAGGGAACAATGAGCAGTTCTTC
CASKPTGTGNNEQFF
>many|TRBV6-1|.|TRBJ2-7
TGTGCCAGCAGTGAGTATGGGAAAGTTTACGAGCAGTACTTC
CASSEYGKVYEQYF
>.|TRBV24-1|TRBD1|TRBJ2-1
TGTGCCACCAGTGAGGGACAGACCTACAATGAGCAGTTCTTC
CATSEGQTYNEQFF
>many|TRBV20-1|TRBD2|TRBJ2-7
TGCAGTGCTAGAGGGGGAGAAGCGGGAGAGCATATCGAGCAGTACTTC
CSARGGEAGEHIEQYF
>many|TRBV4-2|.|TRBJ2-3
TGTGCCAGCAGCCAAGGTTTAGGGTCAGATACGCAGTATTTT
CASSQGLGSDTQYF
>.|TRBV10-3|.|TRBJ2-7
TGTGCCATCAGTGAGTCATGGGACCCAGCCTACGAGCAGTACTTC
CAISESWDPAYEQYF
>many|TRBV7-2|TRBD1|TRBJ2-2
TGTGCCAGCAGACCTCACCCGGGACAGACCACCGGGGAGCTGTTTTTT
CASRPHPGQTTGELFF
>few|TRBV30|TRBD2|TRBJ2-1
TGTGCCTGGAGTGTAGGGACTAGCGACTACAATGAGCAGTTCTTC
CAWSVGTSDYNEQFF
>many|TRBV7-6|.|TRBJ2-2
TGTGCCAGCAGTTACAGGACCGGGGAGCTGTTTTTT
CASSYRTGELFF
>few|TRBV5-1|.|TRBJ2-3
TGCGCCAGCAGCCCCGATTTGGGGTGGCAGTATTTT
CASSPDLGWQYF
>few|TRBV7-9|.|TRBJ2-7
TGTGCCAGCGTCGCAGGGAGCGAGCAGTACTTC
CASVAGSEQYF
>few|TRBV5-1|TRBD1|TRBJ2-3
TGCGCCAGCGGGACGACAGGGGGCCTAATAAGCCCAGATACGCAGTATTTT
CASGTTGGLISPDTQYF
>.|TRBV28|TRBD1|TRBJ1-2
TGTGCCAGCAGTATTCCGGGACAGTCCTATGGCTACACCTTC
CASSIPGQSYGYTF
>few|TRBV25-1|TRBD1|TRBJ1-2
TGTGCCAGCAGTCGACAGGGGGTTCCTAGCTATGGCTACACCTTC
CASSRQGVPSYGYTF
>many|TRBV30|.|TRBJ2-7
TGTGCCTGGAGTAGGAGCAGTGGTGGCGAGCAGTACTTC
CAWSRSSGGEQYF
>few|TRBV4-2|TRBD2|TRBJ2-6
TGTGCCAGCAGCCAAGTGCGAGCGGGGCTGAGCTCTGGGGCCAACGTCCTGACTTTC
CASSQVRAGLSSGANVLTF
>many|TRBV7-8|.|TRBJ1-3
TGTGCCAGCAGCTTAGCTGGCGCCGGCTCTGGAAACACCATATATTTT
CASSLAGAGSGNTIYF
>.|TRBV6-1|.|TRBJ2-2
TGTGCCAGCAGGCCTTTCAGGGGCGGAGTGGGGGAGCTGTTTTTT
CASRPFRGGVGELFF
>few|TRBV30|.|TRBJ2-1
TGTGCCTGGAGTCCCTTACGGAATGAGCAGTTCTTC
CAWSPLRNEQFF
>many|TRBV12-3/TRBV12-4|.|TRBJ2-7
TGTGCCAGCAGTTTCTATCCCCCGGGACCAGAAGGAGACGAGCAGTACTTC
CASSFYPPGPEGDEQYF
>few|TRBV6-6|.|TRBJ2-5
TGTGCCAGCAGTTACTCCGGGGGAGGTCCTGGAGAGACCCAGTACTTC
CASSYSGGGPGETQYF
>many|TRBV28|TRBD2|TRBJ2-7
TGTGCCAGCAGTGTCAGCCTAGCGGGGAACTACGAGCAGTACTTC
CASSVSLAGNYEQYF
>.|TRBV6-5|TRBD1|TRBJ2-7
TGTGCCAGCAGTTACTCAGGGACAGGGATATTTTACGAGCAGTACTTC
CASSYSGTGIFYEQYF
>many|TRBV7-2|.|TRBJ1-3
TGTGCCAGCAGCCGTGTACAACTTGGAAACACCATATATTTT
CASSRVQLGNTIYF
>.|TRBV9|.|TRBJ2-7
TGTGCCAGCAGCGTAGAAGCGCTGGTGGGCGAGCAGTACTTC
CASSVEALVGEQYF
>few|TRBV4-2|TRBD1|TRBJ1-2
TGTGCCAGCAGCCAAGGAGACGTCCGGGACAGGGCTAACTATGGCTACACCTTC
CASSQGDVRDRANYGYTF
>many|TRBV2|TRBD1|TRBJ2-7
TGTGCCAGCAGCCCCGGGGGGACAGGGGGATACGAGCAGTACTTC
CASSPGGTGGYEQYF
>many|TRBV24-1|.|TRBJ1-1
TGTGCCACCAGTGATGGCACCAGGGGTCGCATCACTGAAGCTTTCTTT
CATSDGTRGRITEAFF